This T cell receptor (beta chain) was profiled in a study of early stage breast cancer tumors. The study, taken as a whole, reports: Functional markers like CD4, CD8 and FOXP3 were missed in bulk sequencing.

From germline, CDR1 is ENHRY and CDR2 SYGVKD. The V gene lost 11 bases and the J gene lost 2 bases, with 14 bases spanning the gap. The CDR3 is 13 amino acids. Comment on this clone: Its specificity is not known.

Only in-frame clones appear in the TCRdb table, and some are missing; sequencing was by immunoSEQ multiplex PCR. Of about 72,000 clones in the sample, 65% to 85% were seen once. The chain employs TRBV10-3 and TRBJ2-3; possibly TRBD1 or TRBD2 for D (6 bases each). Sequencing was done on a sample of blood. This TCR derives from a person between 55 and 69 years old with breast cancer. CDR3 nucleotide sequence: TGTGCCGCCAAGGGGGGCCCCACAGATACGCAGTATTTT. It translates to CAAKGGPTDTQYF.